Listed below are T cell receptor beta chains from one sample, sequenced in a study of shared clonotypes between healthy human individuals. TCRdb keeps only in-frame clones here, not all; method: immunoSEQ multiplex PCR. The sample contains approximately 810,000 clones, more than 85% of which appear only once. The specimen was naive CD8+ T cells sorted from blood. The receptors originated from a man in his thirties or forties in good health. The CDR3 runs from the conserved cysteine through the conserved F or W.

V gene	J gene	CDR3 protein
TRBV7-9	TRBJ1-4	CASSKGQGPNEKLFF
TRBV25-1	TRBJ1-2	CASSGPGLSSHQGYGYTF
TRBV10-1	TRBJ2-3	CASSEMGKSTDTQYF
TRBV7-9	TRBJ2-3	CASSSWTSTDTQYF
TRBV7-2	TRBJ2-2	CASSLGAQVRNTGELFF
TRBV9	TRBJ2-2	CASSPETGFTGELFF
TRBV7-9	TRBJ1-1	CASSQLLGFSAEAFF
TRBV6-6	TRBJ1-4	CASRDQVLANEKLFF
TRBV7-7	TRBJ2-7	CASSQSQGSHEQYF
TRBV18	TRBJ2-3	CASSPDADTQYF
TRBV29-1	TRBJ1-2	CSVGGKIGGYTF
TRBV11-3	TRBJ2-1	CASSIRAGLDEQFF
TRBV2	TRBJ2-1	CASSAPLVGDYNEQFF
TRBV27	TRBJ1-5	CASSLQGTGYNQPQHF
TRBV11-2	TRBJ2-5	CASSSQTVQQETQYF
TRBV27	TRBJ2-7	CASSLIGGDYEQYF